Sequencing of this T cell receptor beta chain was carried out in a study of shared T cell receptors in the human thymus. Sequencing used immunoSEQ multiplex PCR; TCRdb keeps in-frame clones, though not all of them. The sample consists of 630,000 or so clones, around 87% of them appearing once. These data were also reused for a study on human thymus T cells. That paper notes: Corrective heart surgery yielded resections, and these provided the thymus tissue.

The receptor was derived from a boy in the first two years of life with a congenital heart defect. The sequenced material came from thymocytes.

This CDR3 reads CASSSETETGASTDTQYF. CDR3 nucleotide sequence: TGTGCCAGCAGCTCCGAGACAGAGACAGGGGCTAGCACAGATACGCAGTATTTT. The V and J genes are TRBV7-2 and TRBJ2-3, with TRBD1 matching 8 bases. The trim removed 4 bases at V and 0 bases at J, leaving 12 bases unmatched. The CDR3 is made up of 18 amino acids. The V gene's germline CDR1 is SGHTA and CDR2 FQGNSA.